This section outlines one T cell receptor (beta chain) sequence together with its context. Its antigen is not known. Here immunoSEQ multiplex PCR was the method, and the copy in TCRdb shows in-frame clones only, minus some. The sample lists some 4,500 clones; almost 70% were seen once. Steroid-refractory graft-versus-host disease after allogeneic hematopoietic cell transplant qualified adults for prospective research-autopsy enrollment. The CDR3 sequence is 14 residues long. V lost 1 base and J 0 bases, leaving 8 bases between the germline ends. CDR1 and CDR2 (germline): SGHNT, YYREEE (reference sequence). The data belong to a study of tissue T cells after allogeneic stem cell transplantation. Study details: Pathologist H&E review favored samples with visible lymphocytes for sequencing among multiple samples.

Findings and limits, study-wide: In patients and mice, blood and spleen missed much of tissue repertoire. TCR repertoires tracked anatomic similarity, regardless of disease or transplant status.

This sample comprised duodenal tissue, obtained at autopsy. The J gene is TRBJ2-7, the V gene TRBV5-4; no firm D call. The source of this sequence is a female patient between 18 and 55 years old with steroid-refractory graft-versus-host disease after an allogeneic stem cell transplant. Certain T cells may be donor cells from the graft. The CDR3 here is CASSLKGLSYEQYF. CDR3 in DNA: TGTGCCAGCAGCTTGAAAGGGCTCTCCTACGAGCAGTACTTC. Drawing the rest from reference TRBV5-4 and TRBJ2-7, the complete variable domain is ETGVTQSPTHLIKTRGQQVTLRCSSQSGHNTVSWYQQALGQGPQFIFQYYREEENGRGNFPPRFSGLQFPNYSSELNVNALELDDSALYLCASSLKGLSYEQYFGPGTRLTVT.